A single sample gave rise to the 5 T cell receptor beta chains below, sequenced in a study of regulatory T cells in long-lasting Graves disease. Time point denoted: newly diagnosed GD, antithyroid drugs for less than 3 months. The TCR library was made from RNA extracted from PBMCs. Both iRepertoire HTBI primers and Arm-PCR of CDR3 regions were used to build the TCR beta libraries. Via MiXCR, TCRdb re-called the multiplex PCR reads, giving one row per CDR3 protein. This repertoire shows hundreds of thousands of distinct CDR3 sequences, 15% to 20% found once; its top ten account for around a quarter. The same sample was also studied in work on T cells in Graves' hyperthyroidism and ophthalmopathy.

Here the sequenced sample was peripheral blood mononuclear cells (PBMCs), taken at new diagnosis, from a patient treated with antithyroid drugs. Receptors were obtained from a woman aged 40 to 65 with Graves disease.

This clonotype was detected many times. CDR3 bases: TGTGCCAGCAGCTTAGCGAGAGCAGCGGTATTGGATGGCTACACCTTC. This translates into CASSLARAAVLDGYTF. V usage is TRBV7-9 and J usage is TRBJ1-2, with no clear D. There are 16 residues in the CDR3. Trimming cost V 0 bases and J 6 bases, with 17 bases left between them. The germline V gene encodes CDR1 SEHNR and CDR2 FQNEAQ (reference sequence).

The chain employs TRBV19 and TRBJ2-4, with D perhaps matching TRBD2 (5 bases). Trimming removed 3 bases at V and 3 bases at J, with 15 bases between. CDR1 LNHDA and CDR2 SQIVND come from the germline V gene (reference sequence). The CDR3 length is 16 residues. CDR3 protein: CASSIQLDGDKNIQYF. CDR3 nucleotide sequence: TGTGCCAGTAGTATCCAATTGGACGGGGACAAAAACATTCAGTACTTC.

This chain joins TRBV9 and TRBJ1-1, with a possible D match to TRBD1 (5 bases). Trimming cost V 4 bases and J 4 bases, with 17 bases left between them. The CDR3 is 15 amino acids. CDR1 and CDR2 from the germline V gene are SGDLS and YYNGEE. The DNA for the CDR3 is TGTGCCAGCAGCCCCCAGACCGGGACTTTCACTGAAGCTTTCTTT. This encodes CASSPQTGTFTEAFF.

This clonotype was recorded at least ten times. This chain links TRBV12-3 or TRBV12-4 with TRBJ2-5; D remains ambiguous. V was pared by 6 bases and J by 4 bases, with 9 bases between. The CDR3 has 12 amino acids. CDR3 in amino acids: CASSRTRETQYF. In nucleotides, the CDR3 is TGTGCCAGCAGCCGGACGAGAGAGACCCAGTACTTC.

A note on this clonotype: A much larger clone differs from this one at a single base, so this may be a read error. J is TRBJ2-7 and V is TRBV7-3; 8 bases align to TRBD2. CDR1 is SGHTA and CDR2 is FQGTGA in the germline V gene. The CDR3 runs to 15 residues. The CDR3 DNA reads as TGTGCCAGCAGCGTAACGGGGGGGGAGGGGTACGAGCAGTACTTC. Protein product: CASSVTGGEGYEQYF.